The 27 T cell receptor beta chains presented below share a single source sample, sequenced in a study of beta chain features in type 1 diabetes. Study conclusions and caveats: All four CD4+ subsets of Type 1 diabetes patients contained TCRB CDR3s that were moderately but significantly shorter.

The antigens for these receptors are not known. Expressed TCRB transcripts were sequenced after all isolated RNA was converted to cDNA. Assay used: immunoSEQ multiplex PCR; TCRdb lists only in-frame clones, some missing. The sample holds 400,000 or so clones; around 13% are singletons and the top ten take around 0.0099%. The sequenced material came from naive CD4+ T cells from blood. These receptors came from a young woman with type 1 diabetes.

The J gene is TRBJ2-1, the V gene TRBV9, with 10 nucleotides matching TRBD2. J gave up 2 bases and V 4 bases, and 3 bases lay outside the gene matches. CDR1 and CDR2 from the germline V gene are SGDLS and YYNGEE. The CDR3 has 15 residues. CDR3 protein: CASSQAGGAYNEQFF. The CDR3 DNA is TGTGCCAGCAGCCAAGCGGGGGGGGCCTACAATGAGCAGTTCTTC.

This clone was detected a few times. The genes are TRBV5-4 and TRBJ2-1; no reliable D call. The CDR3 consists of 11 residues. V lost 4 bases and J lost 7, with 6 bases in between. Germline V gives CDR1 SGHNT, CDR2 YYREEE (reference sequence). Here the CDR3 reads CASSIQNEQFF. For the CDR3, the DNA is TGTGCCAGCAGCATTCAGAATGAGCAGTTCTTC.

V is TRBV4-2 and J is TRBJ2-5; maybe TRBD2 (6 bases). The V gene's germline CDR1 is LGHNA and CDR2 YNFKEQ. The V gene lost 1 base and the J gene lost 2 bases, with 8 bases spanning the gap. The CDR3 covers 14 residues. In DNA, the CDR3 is TGTGCCAGCAGCCAAGGTAGCGGACAAGAGACCCAGTACTTC. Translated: CASSQGSGQETQYF.

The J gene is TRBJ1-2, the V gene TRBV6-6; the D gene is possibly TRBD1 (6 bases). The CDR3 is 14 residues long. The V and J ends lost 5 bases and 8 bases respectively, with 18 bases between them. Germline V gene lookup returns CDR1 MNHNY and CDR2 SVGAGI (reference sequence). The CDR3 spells CASSQVDRPKGYTF. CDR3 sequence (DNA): TGTGCCAGCAGTCAGGTTGACAGGCCCAAAGGCTACACCTTC.

The CDR3 is CASSPRGSGIASQYF. In DNA, the CDR3 is TGTGCCAGCAGTCCCCGGGGTAGCGGGATCGCGTCCCAGTACTTC. This sequence joins TRBV11-3 and TRBJ2-5, with 8 positions matching TRBD2. Trimming took 6 bases from V and 9 from J; bases not matched to a gene: 15. This CDR3 contains 15 residues. Germline values: CDR1 SGHNT, CDR2 YENEEA.

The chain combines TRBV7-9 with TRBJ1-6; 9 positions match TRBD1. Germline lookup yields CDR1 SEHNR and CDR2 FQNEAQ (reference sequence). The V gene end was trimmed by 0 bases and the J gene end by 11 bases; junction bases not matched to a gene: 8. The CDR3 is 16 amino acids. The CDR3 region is CASSLARQGERPPLHF. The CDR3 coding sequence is TGTGCCAGCAGCTTAGCGAGACAGGGGGAGAGGCCACCCCTCCACTTT. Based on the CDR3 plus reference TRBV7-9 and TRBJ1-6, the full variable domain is DTGVSQNPRHKITKRGQNVTFRCDPISEHNRLYWYRQTLGQGPEFLTYFQNEAQLEKSRLLSDRFSAERPKGSFSTLEIQRTEQGDSAMYLCASSLARQGERPPLHFGNGTRLTVT.

The CDR3 DNA sequence: TGTGCCACCACAGGGGGAGGCACAGATACGCAGTATTTT. It encodes CATTGGGTDTQYF. The chain is built from TRBV6-5 and TRBJ2-3; 8 nucleotides match TRBD1. Per the germline V gene, CDR1 is MNHEY and CDR2 is SVGAGI. The CDR3 totals 13 residues. Trimming cost V 10 bases and J 1 base; bases outside gene matches: 4.

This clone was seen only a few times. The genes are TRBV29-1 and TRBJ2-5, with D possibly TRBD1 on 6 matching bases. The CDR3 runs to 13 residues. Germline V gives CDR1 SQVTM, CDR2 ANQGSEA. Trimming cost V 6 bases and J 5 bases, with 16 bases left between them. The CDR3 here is CSVAPTGAETQYF. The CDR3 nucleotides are TGCAGCGTCGCGCCGACAGGCGCGGAGACCCAGTACTTC.

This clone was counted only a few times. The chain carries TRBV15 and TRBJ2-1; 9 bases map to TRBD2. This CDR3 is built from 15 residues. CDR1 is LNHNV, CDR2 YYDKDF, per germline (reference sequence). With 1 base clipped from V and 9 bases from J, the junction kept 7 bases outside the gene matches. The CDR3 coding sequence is TGTGCCACCAGCAGAGGGGCAGCGGGGGGAAGTGAGCAGTTCTTC. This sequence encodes CATSRGAAGGSEQFF.

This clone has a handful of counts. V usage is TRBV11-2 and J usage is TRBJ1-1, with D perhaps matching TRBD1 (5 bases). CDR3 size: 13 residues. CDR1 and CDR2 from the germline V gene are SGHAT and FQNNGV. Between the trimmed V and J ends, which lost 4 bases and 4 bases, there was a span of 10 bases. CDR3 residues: CASSSQEGTEAFF. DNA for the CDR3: TGTGCCAGCAGCTCACAGGAGGGCACTGAAGCTTTCTTT.

The CDR3 bases are TGTGCCAGCAGCCAGGACAGAACCTATGGCTACACCTTC. Its protein is CASSQDRTYGYTF. The chain has TRBV11-1 and TRBJ1-2; a weak D match, TRBD1 (6 bases). Trimming pared 5 bases from V and 4 bases from J, leaving 11 bases between. Germline lookup yields CDR1 SGHAT and CDR2 FQDESV (reference sequence). CDR3 size: 13 residues. Using reference TRBV11-1 and TRBJ1-2 for the parts outside the CDR3, the full variable domain is EAEVAQSPRYKITEKSQAVAFWCDPISGHATLYWYRQILGQGPELLVQFQDESVVDDSQLPKDRFSAERLKGVDSTLKIQPAELGDSAMYLCASSQDRTYGYTFGSGTRLTVV.

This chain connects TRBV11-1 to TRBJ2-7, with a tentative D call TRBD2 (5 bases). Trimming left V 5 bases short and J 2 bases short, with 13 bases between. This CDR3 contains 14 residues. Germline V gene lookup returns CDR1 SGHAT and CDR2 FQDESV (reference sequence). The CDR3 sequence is CASSPRGGPYEQYF. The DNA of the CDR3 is TGTGCCAGCAGCCCCCGTGGAGGCCCCTACGAGCAGTACTTC.

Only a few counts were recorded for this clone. In DNA form, the CDR3 reads TGCGCCAGCAGCCAAGGGACAGGGAGGGTGAACACCATATATTTT. This sequence encodes CASSQGTGRVNTIYF. The chain recombines TRBV4-1 with TRBJ1-3, with 8 positions matching TRBD1. With V trimmed by 1 base and J by 7 bases, 6 bases remained unmatched. In germline, CDR1 is MGHRA, CDR2 YSYEKL. The CDR3 totals 15 residues.

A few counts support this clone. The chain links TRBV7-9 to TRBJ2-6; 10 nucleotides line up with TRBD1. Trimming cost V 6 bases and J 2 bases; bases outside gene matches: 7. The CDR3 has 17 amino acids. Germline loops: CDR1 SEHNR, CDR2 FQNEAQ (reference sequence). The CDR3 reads CASRLRQGAAGANVLTF. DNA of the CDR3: TGTGCCAGCAGGCTAAGACAGGGGGCGGCTGGGGCCAACGTCCTGACTTTC.

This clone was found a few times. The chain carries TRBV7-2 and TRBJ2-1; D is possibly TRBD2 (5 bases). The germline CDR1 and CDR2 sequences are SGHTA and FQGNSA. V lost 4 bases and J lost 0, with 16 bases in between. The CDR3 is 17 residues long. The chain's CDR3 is CASSSEWASNSYNEQFF. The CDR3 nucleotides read TGTGCCAGCAGCTCAGAGTGGGCTAGCAACTCCTACAATGAGCAGTTCTTC.

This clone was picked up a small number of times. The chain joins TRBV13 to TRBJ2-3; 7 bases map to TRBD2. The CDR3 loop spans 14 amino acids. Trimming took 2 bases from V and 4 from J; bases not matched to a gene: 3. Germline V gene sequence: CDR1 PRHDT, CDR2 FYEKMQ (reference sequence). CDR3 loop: CASSLKGGADTQYF. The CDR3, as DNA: TGTGCCAGCAGCTTAAAGGGAGGGGCAGATACGCAGTATTTT.

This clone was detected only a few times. CDR3: CASRTGVLYGYTF. The CDR3 DNA reads as TGTGCCAGCAGAACAGGGGTTTTATATGGCTACACCTTC. The chain carries TRBV28 and TRBJ1-2; TRBD1 agrees at 7 bases. After removal of 6 bases from V and 5 bases from J, the junction contained 6 bases not matched to a gene. Germline V CDR1 and CDR2: MDHEN, SYDVKM. The CDR3 loop spans 13 amino acids.

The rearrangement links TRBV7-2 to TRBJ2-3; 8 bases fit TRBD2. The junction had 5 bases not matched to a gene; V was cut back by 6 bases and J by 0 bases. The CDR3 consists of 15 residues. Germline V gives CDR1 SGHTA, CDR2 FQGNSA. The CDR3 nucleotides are TGTGCCAGCAGGACAGCGGGGGTGAGCACAGATACGCAGTATTTT. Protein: CASRTAGVSTDTQYF.

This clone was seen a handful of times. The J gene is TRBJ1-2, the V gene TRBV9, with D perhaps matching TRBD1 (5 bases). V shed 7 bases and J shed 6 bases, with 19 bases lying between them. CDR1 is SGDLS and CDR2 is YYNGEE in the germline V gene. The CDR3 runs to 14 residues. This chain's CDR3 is CASSVVSGNDGYTF. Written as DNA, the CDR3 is TGTGCCAGCTCCGTAGTGTCAGGGAACGATGGCTACACCTTC.

The DNA of the CDR3 is TGTGCCATCAGTACAGGTCAGGAGACCCAGTACTTC. Protein: CAISTGQETQYF. This chain joins TRBV10-3 and TRBJ2-5, with D maybe TRBD1 (5 bases). Looked up from germline, CDR1 is ENHRY and CDR2 is SYGVKD. The V and J ends lost 5 bases and 5 bases respectively, with 9 bases between them. The CDR3 extends over 12 amino acids.

The CDR3, as DNA: TGTGCCAGCAGTCCGACAGGGGTAGAGCAGTACTTC. Translated: CASSPTGVEQYF. This rearrangement joins TRBV6-6 to TRBJ2-7; 8 positions match TRBD1. Germline trimming cut 5 bases from V and 7 bases from J; bases unmatched to any gene: 4. The CDR3 consists of 12 residues. CDR1 is MNHNY, CDR2 SVGAGI, per germline (reference sequence).

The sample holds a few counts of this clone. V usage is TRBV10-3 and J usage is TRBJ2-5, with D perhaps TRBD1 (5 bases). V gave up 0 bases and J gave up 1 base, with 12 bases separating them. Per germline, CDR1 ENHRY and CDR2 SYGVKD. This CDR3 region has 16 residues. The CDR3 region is CAISESSQGSQETQYF. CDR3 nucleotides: TGTGCCATCAGTGAGTCCTCCCAGGGAAGCCAAGAGACCCAGTACTTC.

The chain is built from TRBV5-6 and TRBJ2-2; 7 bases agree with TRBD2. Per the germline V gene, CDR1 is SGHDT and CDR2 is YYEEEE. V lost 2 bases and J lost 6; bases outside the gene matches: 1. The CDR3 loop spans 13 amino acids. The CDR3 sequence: CASSLRGAGELFF. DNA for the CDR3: TGTGCCAGCAGCTTACGGGGGGCCGGGGAGCTGTTTTTT.

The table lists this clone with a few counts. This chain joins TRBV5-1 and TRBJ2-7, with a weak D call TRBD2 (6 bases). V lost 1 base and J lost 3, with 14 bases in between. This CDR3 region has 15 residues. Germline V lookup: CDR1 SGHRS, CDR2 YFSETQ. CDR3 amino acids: CASSLQVREVYEQYF. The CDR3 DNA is TGCGCCAGCAGCTTGCAGGTCAGGGAGGTCTACGAGCAGTACTTC.

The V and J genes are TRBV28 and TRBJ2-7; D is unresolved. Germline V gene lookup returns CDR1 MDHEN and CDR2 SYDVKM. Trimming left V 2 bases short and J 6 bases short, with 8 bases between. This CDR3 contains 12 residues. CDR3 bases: TGTGCCAGCAGTTTAGCGACGGGCGAGCAGTACTTC. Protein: CASSLATGEQYF.

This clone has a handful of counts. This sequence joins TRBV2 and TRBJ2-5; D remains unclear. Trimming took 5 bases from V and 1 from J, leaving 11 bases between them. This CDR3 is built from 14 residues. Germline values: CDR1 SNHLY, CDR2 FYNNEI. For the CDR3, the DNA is TGTGCCAGCAGTACCACGAGCTCCCAAGAGACCCAGTACTTC. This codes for CASSTTSSQETQYF.

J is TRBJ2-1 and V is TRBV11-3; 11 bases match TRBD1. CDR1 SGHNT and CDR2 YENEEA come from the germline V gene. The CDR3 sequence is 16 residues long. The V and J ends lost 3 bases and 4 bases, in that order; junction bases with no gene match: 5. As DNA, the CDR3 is TGTGCCAGCAGCTTGCTGGGGACAGGGGGTTACAATGAGCAGTTCTTC. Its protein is CASSLLGTGGYNEQFF.